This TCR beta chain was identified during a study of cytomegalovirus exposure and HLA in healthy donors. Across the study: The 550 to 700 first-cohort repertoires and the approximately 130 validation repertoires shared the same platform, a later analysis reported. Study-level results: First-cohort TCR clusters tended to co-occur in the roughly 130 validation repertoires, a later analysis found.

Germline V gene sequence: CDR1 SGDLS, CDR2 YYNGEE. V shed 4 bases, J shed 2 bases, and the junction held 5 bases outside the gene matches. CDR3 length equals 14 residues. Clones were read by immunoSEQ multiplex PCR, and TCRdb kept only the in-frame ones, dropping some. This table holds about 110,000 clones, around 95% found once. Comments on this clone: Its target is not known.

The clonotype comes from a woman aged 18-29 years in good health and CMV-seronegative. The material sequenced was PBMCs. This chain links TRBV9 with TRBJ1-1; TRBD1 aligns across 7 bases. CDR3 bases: TGTGCCAGCAGCTTAGGGGACAGCAACACTGAAGCTTTCTTT. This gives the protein CASSLGDSNTEAFF.